Sequencing of this T cell receptor beta chain was carried out in a study of T cells in localized non-small cell lung cancer. Germline CDR1 SQVTM, CDR2 ANQGSEA. The CDR3 contains 12 residues. With 7 bases removed from V and 1 base from J, the gap between germline ends came to 11 bases. Study results and limitations: Multi-region tumor sequencing was not done, so intratumor heterogeneity could not be excluded. Longer overall survival associated with higher blood T cell density; shorter survival with higher adjacent-lung clonality. Out of the top 100 tumor clones, a median around 57 were seen in adjacent lung.

Libraries were prepared by immunoSEQ multiplex PCR; TCRdb keeps only in-frame clonotypes and omits some of them. Of about 1,500 clones listed, approximately 15% are singletons. Each adjacent lung sample was taken at least 2 cm from the tumor margin and was free of atypia. As for this clone: Its antigen is unknown.

The starting material was normal lung tissue next to the tumor, obtained before any cancer treatment. J is TRBJ2-7 and V is TRBV29-1, with D uncertain. The sequence was obtained from a female donor aged 60 or older with stage II lung adenocarcinoma. In nucleotides, the CDR3 is TGCAGCGGGGTGACACCTTCCTACGAGCAGTACTTC. Its translation is CSGVTPSYEQYF.